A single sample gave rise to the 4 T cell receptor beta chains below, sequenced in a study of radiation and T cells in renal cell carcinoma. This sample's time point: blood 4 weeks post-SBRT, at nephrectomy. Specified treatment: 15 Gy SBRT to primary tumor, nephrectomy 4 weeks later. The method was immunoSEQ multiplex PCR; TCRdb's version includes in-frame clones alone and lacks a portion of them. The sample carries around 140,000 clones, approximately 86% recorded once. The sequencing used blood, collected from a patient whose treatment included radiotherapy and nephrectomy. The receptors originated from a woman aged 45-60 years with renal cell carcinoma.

The CDR3, as DNA: TGTGCCAGCAGTCCGCCGGTTAGGGATGGCTACACCTTC. Its translation is CASSPPVRDGYTF. The chain combines TRBV6-5 with TRBJ1-2; no definite D call. Trimming removed 5 bases at V and 6 bases at J, with 13 bases between. The CDR3 has 13 residues. Germline-derived CDR1 and CDR2 are MNHEY and SVGAGI.

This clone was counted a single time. The CDR3 DNA sequence: TGTGCCAGCAGCTCGAAGGACCCTAGCGGGAGGGGATCCTACGAGCAGTACTTC. Amino acids: CASSSKDPSGRGSYEQYF. The chain carries TRBV7-9 and TRBJ2-7; 12 bases map to TRBD2. Trimming at V came to 4 bases and at J to 1 base, leaving 11 bases not matched to a gene. The CDR3 loop spans 18 amino acids. The germline gives CDR1 SEHNR, CDR2 FQNEAQ (reference sequence).

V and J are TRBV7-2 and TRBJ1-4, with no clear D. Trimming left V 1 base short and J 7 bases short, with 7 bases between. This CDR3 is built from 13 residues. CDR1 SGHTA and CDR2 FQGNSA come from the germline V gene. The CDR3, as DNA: TGTGCCAGCAGCTTAGGCAGGTTTGAAAAACTGTTTTTT. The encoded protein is CASSLGRFEKLFF.

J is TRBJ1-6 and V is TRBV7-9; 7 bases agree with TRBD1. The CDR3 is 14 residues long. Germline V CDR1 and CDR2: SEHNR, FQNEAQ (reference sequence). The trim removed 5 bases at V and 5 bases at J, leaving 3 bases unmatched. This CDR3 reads CASSPGTDNSPLHF. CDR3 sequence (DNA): TGTGCCAGCAGCCCCGGGACAGATAATTCACCCCTCCACTTT.